This T cell receptor (beta chain) was profiled in a study of blood T cell repertoires in COVID-19. As for the study in general: Spain, Italy and the United States supplied samples that represented acute and convalescent COVID-19.

CDR3 length: 16 amino acids. Per germline, CDR1 LNHDA and CDR2 SQIVND (reference sequence). V was clipped by 5 bases and J by 8 bases, with 22 bases between them. In the original processing: Amplification of reference gene primers provided the estimated nucleated cell counts. Generated by immunoSEQ multiplex PCR, the TCRdb table keeps only in-frame clones and is missing some. V and J calls plus clone size are reproduced from that table; the DNA served to infer D and trimming. This table holds about 200,000 clones, 70% to 90% found once. The sequenced material came from peripheral blood. The TCR originated in a woman of 80 years or more with acute or convalescent COVID-19. This chain joins TRBV19 and TRBJ2-1, with D possibly TRBD2 on 6 matching bases. This CDR3 is CASSDLRGGERDEQFF. The CDR3 nucleotides are TGTGCCAGTAGTGATTTGAGGGGCGGGGAAAGAGATGAGCAGTTCTTC.